Below, 9 T cell receptor beta chains from the same sample are listed, as sequenced in a study of a mutant IDH1 vaccine in newly diagnosed glioma. The antigens for these receptors are not known. Assay used: immunoSEQ multiplex PCR; TCRdb lists only in-frame clones, some missing. The data show some 34,000 clones, about nine tenths seen once. Time point here: week 47, end of study. Every vaccination contained 300 ug of the mutant IDH1 20-mer peptide and was paired with topical imiquimod. Sequencing was performed on PBMCs, taken from a glioma patient whose treatment included an IDH1 peptide vaccine. These receptor sequences come from a woman aged 35 to 49 with glioma.

The V and J genes are TRBV7-9 and TRBJ2-1; D gene uncertain. The CDR3 runs to 15 residues. The V gene lost 1 base and the J gene lost 3 bases, with 10 bases spanning the gap. From germline, CDR1 is SEHNR and CDR2 FQNEAQ (reference sequence). The CDR3: CASSLVLSYYNEQFF. Here the CDR3 DNA reads TGTGCCAGCAGCTTAGTGCTTTCTTACTACAATGAGCAGTTCTTC.

The chain is built from TRBV2 and TRBJ2-7; 10 nucleotides agree with TRBD1. CDR3 length: 14 residues. The germline gives CDR1 SNHLY, CDR2 FYNNEI. J lost 4 bases, V lost 5 bases, and 5 bases had no gene match. Written as DNA, the CDR3 is TGTGCCAGCAGTAACGGACAGGGGGAGTACGAGCAGTACTTC. Translation: CASSNGQGEYEQYF.

CDR3 in DNA: TGTGCCAGCTCACCCGGACTTGACAGGGGATCACCCCTCCACTTT. Its protein product is CASSPGLDRGSPLHF. The chain employs TRBV18 and TRBJ1-6, with 8 positions matching TRBD1. The trim removed 3 bases at V and 10 bases at J, leaving 8 bases unmatched. The CDR3 is made up of 15 amino acids. The V gene's germline CDR1 is KGHSH and CDR2 LQKENI.

The genes are TRBV5-1 and TRBJ1-1, with D unresolved. The CDR3 loop spans 14 amino acids. In germline, CDR1 is SGHRS, CDR2 YFSETQ. V lost 9 bases to trimming and J lost 3 bases, with 18 bases between them. CDR3 region: CATADRVGDTEAFF. The CDR3 DNA follows: TGCGCCACCGCCGACCGGGTCGGGGACACTGAAGCTTTCTTT.

The chain joins TRBV7-2 to TRBJ2-1; 7 positions agree with TRBD1. The CDR3 has 13 amino acids. Germline lookup yields CDR1 SGHTA and CDR2 FQGNSA. V dropped 5 bases and J dropped 6; count of bases not matched to a gene: 4. In DNA form, the CDR3 reads TGTGCCAGCAGCATCCCAGGGGGCAATGAGCAGTTCTTC. Translating it yields CASSIPGGNEQFF.

The chain employs TRBV5-1 and TRBJ2-2; perhaps TRBD2 as D (6 bases). Germline V lookup: CDR1 SGHRS, CDR2 YFSETQ. The CDR3 is 14 residues long. Trimming removed 0 bases from V and 6 bases from J, with 9 bases in between. The CDR3: CASSLVGGPGELFF. Written as DNA, the CDR3 is TGCGCCAGCAGCTTGGTTGGAGGGCCCGGGGAGCTGTTTTTT.

The chain joins TRBV29-1 to TRBJ2-3; D ambiguous. The CDR3 has 11 amino acids. V gave up 4 bases and J gave up 5 bases, with 7 bases separating them. Germline V gene data show CDR1 as SQVTM and CDR2 as ANQGSEA. DNA for the CDR3: TGCAGCGTTGGCTTAAGAGATACGCAGTATTTT. Its protein product is CSVGLRDTQYF.

This chain links TRBV6-5 with TRBJ2-4; 7 nucleotides match TRBD2. Losses at the gene ends were 4 bases for V and 2 bases for J; bases not matched to a gene: 5. This CDR3 comprises 15 residues. The germline gives CDR1 MNHEY, CDR2 SVGAGI. The CDR3 region has the DNA TGTGCCAGCAGTTCCGGGGGGTTATCCAAAAACATTCAGTACTTC. The encoded protein is CASSSGGLSKNIQYF.

The chain links TRBV19 to TRBJ2-2; tentatively, D is TRBD1 or TRBD2 (6 bases each). CDR1 is LNHDA, CDR2 SQIVND, per germline (reference sequence). V was pared by 4 bases and J by 1 base, with 10 bases between. The CDR3 is 15 amino acids. The CDR3 DNA reads TGTGCCAGTAGTAGGGGGGCCGTGAACACCGGGGAGCTGTTTTTT. Protein product: CASSRGAVNTGELFF.